Below, 21 T cell receptor beta chains from the same sample are listed, as sequenced in a study of T-cell memory formation after mild COVID-19. One entry per CDR3 protein, called by TCRdb with MiXCR from the 5' RACE reads. The sample holds about 140,000 distinct CDR3 sequences, 14% seen once. Sequencing was carried out using PBMCs or a T cell subset sorted from them (not recorded which). The source of these receptors is an adult woman who had mild COVID-19 (a few samples of this study predate the infection). Cell type and time point are not known.

The chain combines TRBV24-1 with TRBJ1-5; D gene uncertain. Deletions cut 4 bases from V and 4 bases from J, with 4 bases between. Germline V gene data show CDR1 as KGHDR and CDR2 as SFDVKD. The length of the CDR3 is 12 residues. The CDR3 spells CATSDLNQPQHF. In DNA form, the CDR3 reads TGTGCCACCAGTGACCTGAATCAGCCCCAGCATTTT.

This clonotype was seen only a few times. One end of the junction varies from germline; a read error may be responsible. The CDR3 protein is CSVERDTDSGVNVLTF. The CDR3 coding sequence is TGCAGCGTTGAACGGGACACCGACTCTGGGGTCAACGTCCTGACTTTC. This chain links TRBV29-1 with TRBJ2-6; possibly TRBD1 for D (6 bases). Germline V lookup: CDR1 SQVTM, CDR2 ANQGSEA. The CDR3 has 16 residues.

This chain uses TRBV7-8 with TRBJ2-7; 10 bases are shared with TRBD2. Germline V gene sequence: CDR1 SGHVS, CDR2 FQNEAQ. The J segment lost 2 bases and the V segment lost 3 bases, leaving 13 bases of the junction unmatched. CDR3 length: 18 residues. CDR3 residues: CASSFTPTLAGSTYEQYF. CDR3 coding DNA: TGTGCCAGCAGCTTTACACCGACACTAGCGGGATCCACCTACGAGCAGTACTTC.

This clonotype was seen more than once but under ten times. The rearrangement joins TRBV27 to TRBJ1-5, with D unresolved. Germline-derived CDR1 and CDR2 are MNHEY and SMNVEV (reference sequence). CDR3 length: 14 amino acids. V lost 7 bases and J 0 bases, leaving 10 bases between the germline ends. Here the CDR3 reads CASTEGYSNQPQHF. The CDR3, as DNA: TGTGCCAGCACAGAGGGCTATAGCAATCAGCCCCAGCATTTT.

This clonotype has only a few counts. This chain uses TRBV7-2 with TRBJ2-7; D could derive from TRBD1 or TRBD2 (5 bases each). Per germline, CDR1 SGHTA and CDR2 FQGNSA. The CDR3 extends over 15 amino acids. V gave up 5 bases and J gave up 1 base, with 15 bases separating them. The CDR3 sequence is CASSDLGTGSYEQYF. The CDR3 nucleotides read TGTGCCAGCAGCGACCTCGGGACGGGTTCCTACGAGCAGTACTTC.

The chain joins TRBV25-1 to TRBJ1-5; D possibly corresponds to TRBD1 (6 bases). The CDR3 has 14 amino acids. V was trimmed by 4 bases and J by 2 bases, leaving 9 bases between them. Germline CDR1 reads MGHDK; CDR2 reads SYGVNS. CDR3 nucleotide sequence: TGTGCCAGCAGTGCGCGACAGGGCAATCAGCCCCAGCATTTT. It yields the protein CASSARQGNQPQHF.

The chain links TRBV6-5 to TRBJ2-7; D call uncertain. In germline, CDR1 is MNHEY, CDR2 SVGAGI. The CDR3 has 12 residues. V lost 2 bases, J lost 2 bases, and 4 bases lay in between. CDR3 in DNA: TGTGCCAGCAGTTACGGACCCTACGAGCAGTACTTC. The encoded protein is CASSYGPYEQYF.

The V call is TRBV25-1, the J call TRBJ1-2; D gene ambiguous. The CDR3 contains 13 residues. Trimming shortened V by 1 base and J by 4 bases, and 7 bases separated the two germline ends. The germline V gene has CDR1 MGHDK and CDR2 SYGVNS. The CDR3 DNA reads TGTGCCAGCAGTGAATCGGACCTCTATGGCTACACCTTC. This codes for CASSESDLYGYTF.

The chain couples TRBV12-3 or TRBV12-4 to TRBJ2-1; 8 bases are shared with TRBD2. This CDR3 contains 18 residues. Trimming removed 3 bases from V and 3 bases from J; junction bases left unmatched: 13. Here the CDR3 DNA reads TGTGCCAGCAGTTTCATCTCGCGCGAGCGGGAGCTCTACAATGAGCAGTTCTTC. Residues: CASSFISRERELYNEQFF.

This clonotype was counted ten times or more. The chain has TRBV27 and TRBJ1-1, with D perhaps matching TRBD1 (6 bases). The CDR3 is 15 amino acids. Per the germline V gene, CDR1 is MNHEY and CDR2 is SMNVEV (reference sequence). Trimming removed 4 bases from V and 0 bases from J, with 12 bases in between. CDR3: CASSYNREMNTEAFF. The CDR3 coding sequence is TGTGCCAGCAGTTATAACAGGGAGATGAACACTGAAGCTTTCTTT.

V and J are TRBV7-6 and TRBJ2-1; the D is unclear. V gave up 4 bases and J gave up 4 bases, with 23 bases separating them. The CDR3 covers 18 residues. CDR1 and CDR2 (germline): SGHVS, FNYEAQ. CDR3 in amino acids: CASSSTPPTRFIYNEQFF. The CDR3 DNA follows: TGTGCCAGCAGCTCCACCCCCCCGACAAGGTTTATTTACAATGAGCAGTTCTTC.

The chain links TRBV15 to TRBJ2-7; D uncertain. Germline CDR1 reads LNHNV; CDR2 reads YYDKDF (reference sequence). CDR3 size: 15 residues. V was shortened by 0 bases and J by 2 bases, with 11 bases between the two germline ends. Here the CDR3 reads CATSRESLLAYEQYF. As DNA, the CDR3 is TGTGCCACCAGCAGAGAATCTCTGCTAGCCTACGAGCAGTACTTC.

This clonotype was observed many times. This sequence joins TRBV3-1 and TRBJ2-1, with a possible D match to TRBD2 (6 bases). This CDR3 has 12 residues. V lost 3 bases to trimming and J lost 10 bases, with 10 bases between them. From germline, CDR1 is LGHDT and CDR2 YNNKEL (reference sequence). The CDR3 bases are TGTGCCAGCAGCCAGGAGGGGCGGGAGCAGTTCTTC. Residues: CASSQEGREQFF.

This clonotype was picked up a small number of times. The rearrangement uses TRBV6-2 or TRBV6-3 and TRBJ2-3; 7 nucleotides match TRBD2. This CDR3 has 14 amino acids. Germline values: CDR1 MNHEY, CDR2 SVGEGT. Germline trimming cut 8 bases from V and 5 bases from J; bases unmatched to any gene: 10. Here the CDR3 DNA reads TGTGCCAGCGGCCCGACTAGCTTGAGAGATACGCAGTATTTT. This sequence encodes CASGPTSLRDTQYF.

The J gene is TRBJ1-2, the V gene TRBV27, with TRBD1 matching over 11 bases. Germline lookup yields CDR1 MNHEY and CDR2 SMNVEV (reference sequence). This CDR3 contains 15 residues. Germline trimming cut 5 bases from V and 6 bases from J; bases unmatched to any gene: 8. The CDR3 DNA reads as TGTGCCAGCAGTGACTGGACAGGGGGCGCCGATGGCTACACCTTC. The encoded protein is CASSDWTGGADGYTF.

V is TRBV7-9 and J is TRBJ2-4; D is perhaps TRBD1 (6 bases). CDR1 and CDR2 from the germline V gene are SEHNR and FQNEAQ (reference sequence). Trimming left V 5 bases short and J 8 bases short, with 16 bases between. The CDR3 totals 14 residues. As DNA, the CDR3 is TGTGCCAGCAGCCTCAGTACAGGGCCGGACATTCAGTACTTC. It specifies CASSLSTGPDIQYF.

This clonotype was seen a few times. The chain combines TRBV13 with TRBJ2-7, with D perhaps matching TRBD2 (7 bases). Germline values: CDR1 PRHDT, CDR2 FYEKMQ (reference sequence). This CDR3 contains 15 residues. Trimming cost V 0 bases and J 4 bases, with 13 bases left between them. The CDR3 loop reads CASSLGGGPKYEQYF. The CDR3 DNA is TGTGCCAGCAGCTTAGGCGGGGGGCCCAAGTACGAGCAGTACTTC.

This clonotype has just a few counts. The chain carries TRBV29-1 and TRBJ2-7; TRBD1 might be the D (6 bases). The CDR3 extends over 12 amino acids. The germline gives CDR1 SQVTM, CDR2 ANQGSEA. Trimming took 5 bases from V and 2 from J, leaving 10 bases between them. The CDR3 DNA is TGCAGCGTTCACAGGGACGCCTACGAGCAGTACTTC. Protein sequence: CSVHRDAYEQYF.

This clonotype was detected only a few times. The chain recombines TRBV4-1 with TRBJ2-2; D is uncertain. Trimming took off 7 bases at V and 4 bases at J, with 7 bases between the two ends. This CDR3 spans 12 amino acids. Germline CDR1 and CDR2: MGHRA and YSYEKL. CDR3 amino acids: CASNGGTGELFF. CDR3 DNA: TGCGCCAGCAATGGTGGCACCGGGGAGCTGTTTTTT.

Many counts were recorded for this clonotype. The chain recombines TRBV20-1 with TRBJ2-3; TRBD2 is a possible D gene (5 bases). Germline V lookup: CDR1 DFQATT, CDR2 SNEGSKA (reference sequence). V lost 1 base and J lost 4, with 6 bases in between. This CDR3 has 12 amino acids. CDR3 in DNA: TGCAGTGCTAGAGGAGCGGCAGATACGCAGTATTTT. Protein sequence: CSARGAADTQYF.

This chain uses TRBV12-3 or TRBV12-4 with TRBJ2-7; 11 bases line up with TRBD2. J lost 7 bases, V lost 5 bases, and 1 base had no gene match. The CDR3 is made up of 12 amino acids. CDR3 DNA: TGTGCCAGCAGTACTAGCGGGAGTGAGCAGTACTTC. The encoded protein is CASSTSGSEQYF.